This TCR beta chain is from a study of vaccination effects on CD4 cells after COVID-19 (dated by TCRdb to between 2021 and 2022). With respect to the entire study: The ViraFEST assay stimulated PBMC with viral peptide pools and then used TCR sequencing to identify antigen-specific CD4+ T cell clonotypes by expansion. Each participant received two doses of an mRNA SARS-CoV-2 vaccine, either BNT162b2 or mRNA-1273. A total of roughly 9 COVID-19 convalescent patients and several SARS-CoV-2-naive healthy vaccine recipients were included in the full study. In both COVID-19 convalescent patients and infection-naive vaccine recipients, the study compared SARS-CoV-2 spike-specific CD4+ TCR repertoires from before mRNA vaccination with those from after it. Each well held around 1.9 million PBMC cultured in IMDM containing about 5.5% human AB serum, 9.5 to 10 IU/ml IL-2 and gentamicin, along with 8 to 10 ug/ml peptides. Cultures from other donors in the study were sequenced with the Oncomine TCR Beta short-read assay on an Illumina iSeq 100. The research as a whole found: In healthy vaccine recipients, vaccine-induced clones were almost all SARS-CoV-2 mono-reactive, with only 1 of 255 being cross-reactive with common cold coronaviruses. At late post-vaccination timepoints, both infection-induced and vaccine-induced clones showed marked clonal contraction, consistent with waning T cell responses. Only a small number of convalescent patients were included, and no early post-infection timepoints were available, which limited the study.

After about 10 days of culture, CD4+ T cells were isolated with the EasySep CD4+ T cell isolation kit. Negative nucleocapsid antibody results before and after vaccination confirmed that the healthy vaccine recipients had no prior SARS-CoV-2 infection. On days 3 and 7, half of the culture medium was replaced with fresh IL-2-containing medium. Each peptide stimulation condition was cultured in triplicate wells unless otherwise noted. Using Ficoll-Paque Plus gradient centrifugation, PBMC were separated from whole blood and then either used fresh or cryopreserved at -140C. Genomic DNA was extracted from cultured CD4+ T cells with the QIAamp micro DNA kit. Note on this clone: Its antigen has not been determined. Qualities for individual bases were not recorded, and no much larger clone is one base off.

In the germline V gene, CDR1 corresponds to KGHSH and CDR2 to LQKENI. V is clipped by 5 bases and J by 2 bases, and the sequence between their germline boundaries is 9 bases long. The CDR3 contains 13 residues, cysteine and phenylalanine counted. Just CDR3 DNA is preserved here, 39 bases in frame from base 1. The library was generated by the immunoSEQ multiplex PCR assay. DNA from the cultured, isolated CD4+ T cells was subjected to TCR beta CDR3 sequencing. On the study's bioinformatics: Non-productive TCR sequences were discarded, and reads were trimmed to the CDR3 region, with only CDR3s of 7 or more amino acids retained. Antigen-specific clonotypes were identified with the MANAFEST web app by comparing expansion in peptide wells against reference cultures. For clones to be considered positive, expansion at FDR<0.05 versus reference and all other wells, an odds ratio above 5, and a frequency above 0.1% in two replicate wells were required. Clonotypes significantly expanded in SARS-CoV-2 spike wells and in at least one common cold coronavirus spike condition were defined as cross-reactive. Levenshtein distance calculated with the stringdist R package was used to assess CDR3 similarity, and unrooted trees were constructed with ape in R 3.6.1. Held by TCRdb, this immuneACCESS table contains in-frame sequences only and omits some clones. Under half of the omission traces to an unresolved V gene where checked; the cause of the rest is unknown. D and trimming come from the DNA, and the V and J calls and clone size come from that table. The sample includes 70,000 or so clones, with around 77% observed a single time. The biggest ten clones account for roughly 2% of the sample.

The chain uses TRBV18 and TRBJ2-5, and possibly TRBD1, on 5 matching bases. The sample here was CD4+ T cells from PBMCs cultured without peptide, taken before COVID-19 vaccination. This TCR was recovered from a human donor who received a COVID-19 vaccine. The DNA sequence follows: TGTGCCAGCTCAGGGGCAGTACAAGAGACCCAGTACTTC. This translates into CASSGAVQETQYF. Reference TRBV18 and TRBJ2-5 proteins supply the regions before and after the CDR3; the full variable domain is: NAGVMQNPRHLVRRRGQEARLRCSPMKGHSHVYWYRQLPEEGLKFMVYLQKENIIDESGMPKERFSAEFPKEGPSILRIQQVVRGDSAAYFCASSGAVQETQYFGPGTRLLVL.